Listed below are T cell receptor beta chains from one sample, sequenced in a study of blood T cell repertoires in COVID-19. The repertoire was sequenced with immunoSEQ multiplex PCR; TCRdb's copy has only in-frame clones and lacks some. The sample includes around 270,000 clones, 75% to 90% of them seen just once. Material for sequencing was PBMCs or T cells enriched from blood (not recorded which). The source of these receptors is a woman in her 30s who had recovered from COVID-19. Both conserved end residues are part of each CDR3. The D gene is left open where the match is weak. Expanded clones get a size class; other rows say once, few or many, or leave the size out.

DNA	CDR3	V	J	size	D
TGCGCCAGCAGCCAAGATTCGGGGGATACGCAGTATTTT	CASSQDSGDTQYF	TRBV4-1	TRBJ2-3	NA	NA
TGTGCCAGCAGCTCTTGGGACGCCCGGGGGGAGGGCTATGGCTACACCTTC	CASSSWDARGEGYGYTF	TRBV11-2	TRBJ1-2	NA	NA
TGCGCCAGCAAAAGGGGTCGTTTTGAGACCCAGTACTTC	CASKRGRFETQYF	TRBV5-1	TRBJ2-5	NA	NA
TGTGCCAGCAGCCCTCGACAGGGTATAGGGTCTGGGGCCAACGTCCTGACTTTC	CASSPRQGIGSGANVLTF	TRBV7-9	TRBJ2-6	NA	TRBD1
TGTGCCAGCAGCTTAGGCAACGCAGGCCAAGAGACCCAGTACTTC	CASSLGNAGQETQYF	TRBV7-9	TRBJ2-5	NA	NA
TGTGCCAGCAGTTTAGGCGACAGCCTTGGCCGGTACCAAGAGACCCAGTACTTC	CASSLGDSLGRYQETQYF	TRBV27	TRBJ2-5	NA	NA
TGTGCCACGGGACAGCACTATGGCTACACCTTC	CATGQHYGYTF	TRBV10-3	TRBJ1-2	NA	TRBD1
TGTGCCAGTAGTTGGGGACACACGAAGGCTGAAGCTTTCTTT	CASSWGHTKAEAFF	TRBV19	TRBJ1-1	NA	NA
TGTGCCAGCAGCCAAGTGGGAGGAGGGGCAGATACGCAGTATTTT	CASSQVGGGADTQYF	TRBV3-1/TRBV3-2	TRBJ2-3	NA	NA
TGTGCCGCTGGGACAGGGGAGTATCGCTACACCTTC	CAAGTGEYRYTF	TRBV10-3	TRBJ1-2	NA	TRBD1
TGTGCCAGCTGGCGGGAGGGAGAGACCCAGTACTTC	CASWREGETQYF	TRBV2	TRBJ2-5	NA	TRBD2
TGTGCCAGCAGTGCAGGGGTTGATCAGCCCCAGCATTTT	CASSAGVDQPQHF	TRBV28	TRBJ1-5	NA	NA
TGTGCCAGCAGTTACGCCCACAGGGCTGGGGCCAACGTCCTGACTTTC	CASSYAHRAGANVLTF	TRBV6-5	TRBJ2-6	NA	NA
TGTGCCTGGAGTGTATCTTCGGGGTTTCTAAATCAGCCCCAGCATTTT	CAWSVSSGFLNQPQHF	TRBV30	TRBJ1-5	NA	NA
TGTGCCAGCAGTCCCTTCACCTGGGGGGACTGGTGGCCCCAGCATTTT	CASSPFTWGDWWPQHF	TRBV28	TRBJ1-5	NA	NA
TGTGCCAGCAGACGCGAGGGGGATGGCTACACCTTC	CASRREGDGYTF	TRBV28	TRBJ1-2	NA	NA
TGTGCCAGCAGCGAACGCCAGTGGACTGAAGCTTTCTTT	CASSERQWTEAFF	TRBV2	TRBJ1-1	NA	NA
TGTGCCAGCAGCATGACAGGGACCCACGAGCAGTACTTC	CASSMTGTHEQYF	TRBV7-3	TRBJ2-7	NA	TRBD1
TGTGCCACCAGCAGTCTCGCGGGGCGAGGAAGCTACGAGCAGTACTTC	CATSSLAGRGSYEQYF	TRBV15	TRBJ2-7	NA	NA
TGTGCCAGCAGGTGGCAGACGAACACCGGGGAGCTGTTTTTT	CASRWQTNTGELFF	TRBV27	TRBJ2-2	NA	NA
TGTGCCAGCAGCTATAGGGGGCTAGTAGAAGGCTACACCTTC	CASSYRGLVEGYTF	TRBV7-9	TRBJ1-2	NA	TRBD1
TGTGCCAGCAGTTTACAGGGATCCGGCGAGCAGTACTTC	CASSLQGSGEQYF	TRBV28	TRBJ2-7	NA	NA
TGTGCCAGCAGCTCCATACCTAGCGGGATAGGCGTCAATGAGCAGTTCTTC	CASSSIPSGIGVNEQFF	TRBV7-2	TRBJ2-1	NA	TRBD2
TGTGCCAGCAGCTTAGCAGGGAGAGAAGAAAAACTGTTTTTT	CASSLAGREEKLFF	TRBV7-8	TRBJ1-4	NA	NA
TGTGCCAGTAGTGTGGGGCGAGGCATCCTGAACACTGAAGCTTTCTTT	CASSVGRGILNTEAFF	TRBV19	TRBJ1-1	NA	NA
TGTGCCACCAGCAGGGGGGGGAACACTGAAGCTTTCTTT	CATSRGGNTEAFF	TRBV15	TRBJ1-1	NA	NA
TGTGCCAGCAGTCCACTTGTTGGGACAGTCCAAGAGACCCAGTACTTC	CASSPLVGTVQETQYF	TRBV25-1	TRBJ2-5	NA	TRBD1
TGTGCCTGGAGTTCTCGGGGCAGGGGGAACACTGAAGCTTTCTTT	CAWSSRGRGNTEAFF	TRBV30	TRBJ1-1	NA	NA
TGTGCCAGCAGCCAGGGGCAGGGCTATGGCTACACCTTC	CASSQGQGYGYTF	TRBV3-1/TRBV3-2	TRBJ1-2	NA	NA
TGTGCCATCAGTGAGTCTGGAGACTACAATGAGCAGTTCTTC	CAISESGDYNEQFF	TRBV10-3	TRBJ2-1	NA	NA
TGTGCCATCAGTGAGAAGGGACAGGGTCCCCTCCGCTACACCTTC	CAISEKGQGPLRYTF	TRBV10-3	TRBJ1-2	NA	TRBD1
TGTGCCAGCAGGGTGAAGGGGTGGATGGATGAGCAGTTCTTC	CASRVKGWMDEQFF	TRBV27	TRBJ2-1	NA	NA
TGTGCCAGCAGCCAAGAAGGCTCGGGGGGCCCTTACAATGAGCAGTTCTTC	CASSQEGSGGPYNEQFF	TRBV4-2	TRBJ2-1	NA	NA
TGTGCCAGTAGTACCTCGGTCCTCTACGAGCAGTACTTC	CASSTSVLYEQYF	TRBV19	TRBJ2-7	NA	NA
TGTGCCACCAGTGGTCCAGCGGGGGGGAACATTCAGTACTTC	CATSGPAGGNIQYF	TRBV24-1	TRBJ2-4	NA	TRBD2
TGTGCCAGCAGCCCCGGGACAGGGGGCACTGAAGCTTTCTTT	CASSPGTGGTEAFF	TRBV2	TRBJ1-1	NA	TRBD1
TGTGCCAGCAGTTACTCGTCGACAGGGATTTACAATGAGCAGTTCTTC	CASSYSSTGIYNEQFF	TRBV6-5	TRBJ2-1	NA	TRBD1
TGCGCCAGCAGCGCTACAGGAAAAACTGAAGCTTTCTTT	CASSATGKTEAFF	TRBV10-2	TRBJ1-1	NA	NA
TGTGCCAGCTCATCAAAACAGGGAGCTAACTATGGCTACACCTTC	CASSSKQGANYGYTF	TRBV18	TRBJ1-2	NA	NA
TGCGCCAGCAGCTTGGGTTTCTCAGCCCAAGGGGTAAACACCATATATTTT	CASSLGFSAQGVNTIYF	TRBV5-1	TRBJ1-3	NA	NA
TGCGCCAGCGGGACAGGCGCCCACATTAACACCGGGGAGCTGTTTTTT	CASGTGAHINTGELFF	TRBV10-1	TRBJ2-2	few	TRBD1
TGTGCCAGCAGTTACGAGGGTACTGAAGCTTTCTTT	CASSYEGTEAFF	TRBV6-5	TRBJ1-1	NA	NA
TGCGCCAGCAGCTTGAAAAGGGGTGAACGTGGGGCCAACGTCCTGACTTTC	CASSLKRGERGANVLTF	TRBV5-1	TRBJ2-6	NA	NA
TGCGCCAGCAGTGAGGCCCGGACTAGCGGTAACAATGAGCAGTTCTTC	CASSEARTSGNNEQFF	TRBV10-1	TRBJ2-1	NA	TRBD2